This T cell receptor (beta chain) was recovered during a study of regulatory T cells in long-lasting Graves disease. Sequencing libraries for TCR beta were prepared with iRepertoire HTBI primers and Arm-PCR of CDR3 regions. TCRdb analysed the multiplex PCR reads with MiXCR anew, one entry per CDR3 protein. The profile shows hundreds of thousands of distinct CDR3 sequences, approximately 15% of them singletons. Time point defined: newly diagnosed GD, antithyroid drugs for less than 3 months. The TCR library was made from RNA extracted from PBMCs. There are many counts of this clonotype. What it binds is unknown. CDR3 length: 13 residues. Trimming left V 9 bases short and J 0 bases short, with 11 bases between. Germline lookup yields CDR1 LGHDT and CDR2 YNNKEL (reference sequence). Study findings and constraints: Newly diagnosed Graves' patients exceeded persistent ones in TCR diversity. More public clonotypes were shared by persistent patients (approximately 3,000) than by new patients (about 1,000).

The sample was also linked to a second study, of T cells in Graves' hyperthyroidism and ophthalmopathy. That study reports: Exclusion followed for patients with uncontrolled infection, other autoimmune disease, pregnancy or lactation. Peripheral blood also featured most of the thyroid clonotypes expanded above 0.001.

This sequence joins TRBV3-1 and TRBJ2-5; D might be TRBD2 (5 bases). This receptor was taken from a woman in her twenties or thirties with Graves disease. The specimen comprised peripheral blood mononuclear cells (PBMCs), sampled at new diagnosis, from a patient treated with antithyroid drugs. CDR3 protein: CASQRRNQETQYF. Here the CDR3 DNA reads TGTGCCAGTCAGCGGCGGAACCAAGAGACCCAGTACTTC.